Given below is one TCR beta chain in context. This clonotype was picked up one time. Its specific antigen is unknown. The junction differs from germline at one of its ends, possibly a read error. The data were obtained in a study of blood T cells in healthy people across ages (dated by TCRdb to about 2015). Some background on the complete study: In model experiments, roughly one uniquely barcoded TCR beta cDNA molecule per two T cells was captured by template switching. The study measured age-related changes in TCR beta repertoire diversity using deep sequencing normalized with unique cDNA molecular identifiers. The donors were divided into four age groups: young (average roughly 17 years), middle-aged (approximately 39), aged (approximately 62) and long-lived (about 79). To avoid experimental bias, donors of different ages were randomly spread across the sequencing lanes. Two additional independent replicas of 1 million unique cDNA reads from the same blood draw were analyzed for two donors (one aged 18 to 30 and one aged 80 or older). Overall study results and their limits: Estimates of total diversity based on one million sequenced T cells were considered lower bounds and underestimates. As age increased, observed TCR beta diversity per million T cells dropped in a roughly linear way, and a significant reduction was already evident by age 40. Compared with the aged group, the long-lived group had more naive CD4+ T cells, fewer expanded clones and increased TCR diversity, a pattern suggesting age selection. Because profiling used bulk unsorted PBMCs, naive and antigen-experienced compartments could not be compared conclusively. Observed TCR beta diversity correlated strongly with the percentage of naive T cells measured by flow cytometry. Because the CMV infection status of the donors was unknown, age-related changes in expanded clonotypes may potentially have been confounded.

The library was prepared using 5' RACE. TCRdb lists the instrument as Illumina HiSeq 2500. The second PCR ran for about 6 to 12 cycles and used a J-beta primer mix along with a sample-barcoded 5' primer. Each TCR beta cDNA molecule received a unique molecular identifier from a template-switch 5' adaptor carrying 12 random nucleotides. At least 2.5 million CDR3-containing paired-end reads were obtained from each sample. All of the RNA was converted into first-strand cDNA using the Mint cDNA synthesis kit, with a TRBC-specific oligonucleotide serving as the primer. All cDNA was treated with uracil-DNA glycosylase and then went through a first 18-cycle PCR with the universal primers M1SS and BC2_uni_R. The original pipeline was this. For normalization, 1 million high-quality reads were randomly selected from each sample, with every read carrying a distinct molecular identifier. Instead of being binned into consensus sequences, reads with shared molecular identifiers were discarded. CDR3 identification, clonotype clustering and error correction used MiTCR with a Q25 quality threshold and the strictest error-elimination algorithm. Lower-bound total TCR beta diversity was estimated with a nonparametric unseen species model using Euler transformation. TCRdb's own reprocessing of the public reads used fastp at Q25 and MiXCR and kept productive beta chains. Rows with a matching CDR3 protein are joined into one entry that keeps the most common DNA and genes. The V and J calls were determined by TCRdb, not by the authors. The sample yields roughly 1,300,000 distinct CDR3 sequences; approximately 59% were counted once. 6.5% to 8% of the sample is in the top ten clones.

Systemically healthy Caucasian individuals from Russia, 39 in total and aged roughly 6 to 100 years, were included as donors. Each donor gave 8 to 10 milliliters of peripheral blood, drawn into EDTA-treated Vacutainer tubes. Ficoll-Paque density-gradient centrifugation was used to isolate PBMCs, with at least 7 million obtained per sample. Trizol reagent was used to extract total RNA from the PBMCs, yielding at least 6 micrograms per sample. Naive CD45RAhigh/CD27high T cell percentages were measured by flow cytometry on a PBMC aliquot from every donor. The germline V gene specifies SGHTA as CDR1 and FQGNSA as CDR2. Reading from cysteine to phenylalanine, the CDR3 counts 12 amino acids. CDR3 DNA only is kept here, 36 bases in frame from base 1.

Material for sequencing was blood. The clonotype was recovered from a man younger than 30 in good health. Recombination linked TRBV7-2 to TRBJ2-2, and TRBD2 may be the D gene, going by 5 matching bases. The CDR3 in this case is CASTRSTGKLFF. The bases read TGTGCCAGCACTCGATCAACCGGGAAGCTGTTTTTT.